This passage covers 15 T cell receptor beta chains from one sample sequenced in a study of blood T cells in healthy people across ages. Through a sample-barcoded 5' primer and a J-beta primer mix, a second PCR was run for roughly 7 to 11 cycles. TCRdb re-called the 5' RACE reads through MiXCR, storing one row per CDR3 protein. This table holds around 2 million distinct CDR3 sequences, about two fifths found once. Sequenced: blood. The receptors originated from a human donor in good health.

The rearrangement links TRBV6-2 or TRBV6-3 to TRBJ2-7, with D perhaps given as TRBD1 or TRBD2 (5 bases each). Looked up from germline, CDR1 is MNHEY and CDR2 is SVGEGT. The CDR3 loop spans 15 amino acids. The V and J ends lost 7 bases and 7 bases respectively, with 23 bases between them. This CDR3 reads CASTYRDDRGNEQYF. The CDR3 DNA sequence: TGTGCCAGCACATATCGGGATGACAGAGGCAATGAGCAGTACTTC.

The chain combines TRBV7-2 with TRBJ2-7, with 11 bases identical to TRBD2. CDR1 SGHTA and CDR2 FQGNSA come from the germline V gene. After removal of 3 bases from V and 6 bases from J, the junction contained 7 bases not matched to a gene. The CDR3 covers 15 residues. This CDR3 is CASSFVAGGPSEQYF. The CDR3 region has the DNA TGTGCCAGCAGCTTCGTAGCGGGGGGGCCGTCCGAGCAGTACTTC.

V gene TRBV10-3 combines with J gene TRBJ2-7; 8 bases match TRBD1. V lost 6 bases, J lost 6 bases, and 10 bases stayed unmatched. Germline V CDR1 and CDR2: ENHRY, SYGVKD. The CDR3 extends over 14 amino acids. This CDR3 is CAIRSLAGGSEQYF. Here the CDR3 DNA reads TGTGCCATCAGGTCGTTGGCAGGGGGCTCCGAGCAGTACTTC.

The chain carries TRBV20-1 and TRBJ2-3; the match to TRBD1 covers 7 bases. Trimming cost V 3 bases and J 4 bases; bases outside gene matches: 16. The germline gives CDR1 DFQATT, CDR2 SNEGSKA (reference sequence). The CDR3 is made up of 17 amino acids. In DNA form, the CDR3 reads TGCAGTGCTAGCGGAGGCTGGACCAGACAGGGACCAGATACGCAGTATTTT. Protein product: CSASGGWTRQGPDTQYF.

This chain links TRBV20-1 with TRBJ2-1; unclear D gene. Trimming removed 3 bases at V and 5 bases at J, with 5 bases between. The CDR3 is 11 amino acids. The germline CDR1 and CDR2 sequences are DFQATT and SNEGSKA (reference sequence). CDR3 amino acids: CSASSNNEQFF. Here the CDR3 DNA reads TGCAGTGCTAGTTCAAACAATGAGCAGTTCTTC.

This clonotype has just a few counts. CDR3 in amino acids: CASSQEARVDEQFF. DNA of the CDR3: TGTGCCAGCAGCCAAGAGGCGAGGGTCGATGAGCAGTTCTTC. V and J are TRBV4-2 and TRBJ2-1; D possibly corresponds to TRBD2 (5 bases). The V gene's germline CDR1 is LGHNA and CDR2 YNFKEQ. The V gene lost 0 bases and the J gene lost 8 bases, with 11 bases spanning the gap. The CDR3 runs to 14 residues.

This clonotype showed up just a few times. This sequence joins TRBV7-9 and TRBJ1-6; no reliable D call. There are 13 residues in the CDR3. Germline values: CDR1 SEHNR, CDR2 FQNEAQ (reference sequence). Trimming took off 3 bases at V and 9 bases at J, with 9 bases between the two ends. DNA for the CDR3: TGTGCCAGCAGCTTGGGCAGAAGTTCACCCCTCCACTTT. This gives the protein CASSLGRSSPLHF.

This chain joins TRBV6-5 and TRBJ2-5, with D possibly TRBD1 on 5 matching bases. The V gene lost 8 bases and the J gene lost 1 base, with 14 bases spanning the gap. Per the germline V gene, CDR1 is MNHEY and CDR2 is SVGAGI. CDR3 length: 14 amino acids. DNA of the CDR3: TGTGCCAGCGGCCAGACAGATATCCAAGAGACCCAGTACTTC. This translates into CASGQTDIQETQYF.

This clonotype was recorded a few times. The V and J genes are TRBV27 and TRBJ2-5, with 11 bases lining up with TRBD2. The V gene's germline CDR1 is MNHEY and CDR2 SMNVEV (reference sequence). The J segment lost 1 base and the V segment lost 6 bases, leaving 4 bases of the junction unmatched. The CDR3 runs 15 residues. The CDR3 protein is CASRISGGVQETQYF. The CDR3 bases are TGTGCCAGCAGGATTAGCGGGGGGGTCCAAGAGACCCAGTACTTC.

This chain uses TRBV6-6 with TRBJ2-7, with a possible D match to TRBD1 (5 bases). The germline CDR1 and CDR2 sequences are MNHNY and SVGAGI (reference sequence). The V end lost 5 bases, the J end lost 1 base, and 15 bases lay between the germline ends. The CDR3 covers 15 residues. DNA of the CDR3: TGTGCCAGCAGTCTCTTTGGCAGGGCATCCTACGAGCAGTACTTC. Its translation is CASSLFGRASYEQYF.

This clonotype was detected only a few times. The chain carries TRBV20-1 and TRBJ2-5, with D perhaps TRBD2 (7 bases). Germline loops: CDR1 DFQATT, CDR2 SNEGSKA (reference sequence). CDR3 length: 13 amino acids. V lost 3 bases and J 5 bases, leaving 13 bases between the germline ends. CDR3 bases: TGCAGTGCTAGTCCACAGGGAGGGGAGACCCAGTACTTC. This encodes CSASPQGGETQYF.

V usage is TRBV7-9 and J usage is TRBJ2-1, with D hard to call. V lost 7 bases, J lost 8 bases, and 12 bases lay in between. CDR3 length: 12 residues. Germline CDR1 is SEHNR and CDR2 is FQNEAQ (reference sequence). The CDR3 loop reads CASTLGWHEQFF. Written as DNA, the CDR3 is TGTGCCAGCACCCTAGGATGGCATGAGCAGTTCTTC. Looking up the rest from reference TRBV7-9 and TRBJ2-1 gives the full variable domain: DTGVSQNPRHKITKRGQNVTFRCDPISEHNRLYWYRQTLGQGPEFLTYFQNEAQLEKSRLLSDRFSAERPKGSFSTLEIQRTEQGDSAMYLCASTLGWHEQFFGPGTRLTVL.

Comment on this clonotype: Sequence at one end of the junction differs from germline and may be a read error. The rearrangement links TRBV4-3 to TRBJ2-7, with D perhaps being TRBD1 or TRBD2 (5 bases each). Germline CDR1 and CDR2: LGHNA and YSLEER. The CDR3 loop spans 16 amino acids. CDR3 sequence: CASSQGPDLSSGTQHF. In DNA form, the CDR3 reads TGCGCCAGCAGCCAAGGTCCCGACCTCTCGAGTGGGACCCAGCACTTC.

The gene calls are TRBV7-9 and TRBJ1-4, with 9 bases matching TRBD1. The CDR3 length is 17 residues. The J segment lost 6 bases and the V segment lost 1 base, leaving 9 bases of the junction unmatched. In germline, CDR1 is SEHNR, CDR2 FQNEAQ (reference sequence). The CDR3 sequence is CASSLGTGESWDEKLFF. The CDR3, as DNA: TGTGCCAGCAGCTTAGGGACAGGGGAGTCGTGGGATGAAAAACTGTTTTTT.

The genes are TRBV18 and TRBJ1-2, with D maybe TRBD1 (6 bases). Germline-derived CDR1 and CDR2 are KGHSH and LQKENI. The V and J ends lost 2 bases and 4 bases respectively, with 11 bases between them. The CDR3 length is 14 residues. The CDR3 sequence: CASSPADRTYGYTF. In nucleotides, the CDR3 is TGTGCCAGCTCACCAGCCGACAGGACCTATGGCTACACCTTC.